Reported below is one TCR beta chain. This record belongs to a study of CD8+ T cells in alopecia areata. Specified treatment: oral pan-JAK inhibitor, 5-10 mg twice daily. Sequencing relied on a cDNA template that was reverse transcribed from extracted RNA. Using immunoSEQ multiplex PCR, the repertoire was profiled, and TCRdb retains in-frame clones only, with some absent. The table has roughly 99,000 clones, about 83% seen once. V was cut by 5 bases and J by 5 bases, with 6 bases left in between. From germline, CDR1 is MNHEY and CDR2 SVGAGI. The CDR3 is 11 amino acids. The genes are TRBV6-5 and TRBJ1-2; D is perhaps TRBD1 (5 bases). Source: CD8+ T cells sorted from blood, taken at week 24, from a patient treated with tofacitinib. This TCR was recovered from a human donor with alopecia areata. The CDR3 region has the DNA TGTGCCAGCAGTGACAGTTATGGCTACACCTTC. This translates into CASSDSYGYTF.